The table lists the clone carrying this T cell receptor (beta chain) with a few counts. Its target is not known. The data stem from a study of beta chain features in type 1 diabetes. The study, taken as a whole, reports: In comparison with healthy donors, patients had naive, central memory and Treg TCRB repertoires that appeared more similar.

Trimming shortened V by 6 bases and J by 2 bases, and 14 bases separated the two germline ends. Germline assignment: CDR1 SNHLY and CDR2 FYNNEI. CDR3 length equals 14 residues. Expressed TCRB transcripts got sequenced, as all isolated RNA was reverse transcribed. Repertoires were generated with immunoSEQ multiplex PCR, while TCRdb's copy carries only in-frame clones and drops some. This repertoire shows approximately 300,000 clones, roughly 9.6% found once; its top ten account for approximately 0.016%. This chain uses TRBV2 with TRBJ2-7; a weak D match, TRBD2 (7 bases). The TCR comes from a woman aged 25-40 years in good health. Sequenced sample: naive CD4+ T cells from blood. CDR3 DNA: TGTGCCAGCAGCGCGGGGGCAGTAACCTACGAGCAGTACTTC. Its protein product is CASSAGAVTYEQYF.